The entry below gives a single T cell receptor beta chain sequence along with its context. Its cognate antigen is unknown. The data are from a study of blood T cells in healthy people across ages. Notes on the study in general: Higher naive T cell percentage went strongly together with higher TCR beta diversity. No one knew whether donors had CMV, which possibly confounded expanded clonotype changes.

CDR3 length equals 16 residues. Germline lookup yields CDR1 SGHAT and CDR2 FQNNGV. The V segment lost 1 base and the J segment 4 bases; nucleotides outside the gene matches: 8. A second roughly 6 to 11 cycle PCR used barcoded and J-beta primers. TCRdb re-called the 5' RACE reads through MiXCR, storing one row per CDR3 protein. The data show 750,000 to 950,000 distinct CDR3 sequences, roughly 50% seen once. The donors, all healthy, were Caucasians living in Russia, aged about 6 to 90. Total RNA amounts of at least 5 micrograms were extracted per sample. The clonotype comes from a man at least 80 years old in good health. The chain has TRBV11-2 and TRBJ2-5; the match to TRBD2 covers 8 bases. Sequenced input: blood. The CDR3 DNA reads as TGTGCCAGCAGCTTAGCGGGAGGGCCCACTCGAGAGACCCAGTACTTC. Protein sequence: CASSLAGGPTRETQYF.